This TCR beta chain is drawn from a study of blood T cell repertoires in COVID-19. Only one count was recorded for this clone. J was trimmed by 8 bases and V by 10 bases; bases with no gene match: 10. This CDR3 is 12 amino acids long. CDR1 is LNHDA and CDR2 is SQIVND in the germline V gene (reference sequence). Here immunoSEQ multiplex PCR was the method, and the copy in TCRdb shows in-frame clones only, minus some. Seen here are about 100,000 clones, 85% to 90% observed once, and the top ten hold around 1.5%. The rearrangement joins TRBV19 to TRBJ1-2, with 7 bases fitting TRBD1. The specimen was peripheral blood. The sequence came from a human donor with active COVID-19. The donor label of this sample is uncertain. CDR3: CATAEGARGYTF. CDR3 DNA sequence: TGTGCCACCGCCGAGGGGGCGAGAGGCTACACCTTC.